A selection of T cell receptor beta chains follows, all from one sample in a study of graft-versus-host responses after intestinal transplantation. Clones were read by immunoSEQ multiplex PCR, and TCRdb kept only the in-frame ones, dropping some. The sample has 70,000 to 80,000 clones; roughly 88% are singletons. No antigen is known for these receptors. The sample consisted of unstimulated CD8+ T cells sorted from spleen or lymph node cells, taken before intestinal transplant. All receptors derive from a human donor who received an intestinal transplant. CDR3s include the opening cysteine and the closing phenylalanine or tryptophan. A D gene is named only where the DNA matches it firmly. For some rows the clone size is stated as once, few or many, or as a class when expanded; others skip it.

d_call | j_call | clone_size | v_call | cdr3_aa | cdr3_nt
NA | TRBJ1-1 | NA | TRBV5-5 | CASSLAWGGAEAFF | TGTGCCAGCAGCTTGGCCTGGGGGGGGGCTGAAGCTTTCTTT
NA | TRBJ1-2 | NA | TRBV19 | CASSISGNNGYTF | TGTGCCAGTAGTATAAGTGGCAACAATGGCTACACCTTC
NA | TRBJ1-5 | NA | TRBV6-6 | CASRYHREANQPQHF | TGTGCCAGCAGATACCACAGGGAAGCCAATCAGCCCCAGCATTTT
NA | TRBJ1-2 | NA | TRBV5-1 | CASSYGYGYTF | TGCGCCAGCAGCTACGGCTATGGCTACACCTTC
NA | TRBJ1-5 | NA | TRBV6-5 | CASRVGEVDQPQHF | TGTGCCAGCAGAGTAGGGGAGGTTGATCAGCCCCAGCATTTT
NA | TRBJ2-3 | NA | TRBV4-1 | CASSQGGGRSTDTQYF | TGCGCCAGCAGCCAAGGAGGAGGCAGAAGCACAGATACGCAGTATTTT
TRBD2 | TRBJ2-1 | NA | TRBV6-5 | CASSPRDYSEQFF | TGTGCCAGCAGTCCCCGGGACTACTCTGAGCAGTTCTTC
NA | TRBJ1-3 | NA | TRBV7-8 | CASTPGDTIYF | TGTGCCAGCACCCCCGGGGACACCATATATTTT
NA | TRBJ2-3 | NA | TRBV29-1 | CSVEGGAITDTQYF | TGCAGCGTTGAAGGAGGAGCCATCACAGATACGCAGTATTTT
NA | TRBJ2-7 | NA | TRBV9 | CASSPDGGYSYEQYF | TGTGCCAGCAGTCCTGATGGGGGGTATTCCTACGAGCAGTACTTC
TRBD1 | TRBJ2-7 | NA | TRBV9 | CASSAGTGGYEQYF | TGTGCCAGCAGCGCCGGGACAGGGGGCTACGAGCAGTACTTC
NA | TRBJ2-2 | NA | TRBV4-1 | CASSQATGGELFF | TGCGCCAGCAGCCAAGCAACAGGGGGGGAGCTGTTTTTT
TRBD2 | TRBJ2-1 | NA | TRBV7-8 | CASSLGGTSGGYEQFF | TGTGCCAGCAGCTTAGGGGGGACTAGCGGGGGGTATGAGCAGTTCTTC
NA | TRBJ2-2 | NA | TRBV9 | CASSVYGDTGELFF | TGTGCCAGCAGCGTATACGGTGACACCGGGGAGCTGTTTTTT
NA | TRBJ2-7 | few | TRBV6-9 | CASLNRGEQYF | TGTGCCAGCCTAAATAGGGGCGAGCAGTACTTC
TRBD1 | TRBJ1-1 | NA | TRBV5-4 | CASSGPGQANTEAFF | TGTGCCAGCAGCGGACCGGGACAGGCGAACACTGAAGCTTTCTTT
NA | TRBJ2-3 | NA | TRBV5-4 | CASSTEGGLADTQYF | TGTGCCAGCAGCACGGAGGGGGGGCTCGCAGATACGCAGTATTTT
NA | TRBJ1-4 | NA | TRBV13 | CASSIGWGGLKKLFF | TGTGCCAGCAGCATCGGTTGGGGGGGGCTAAAAAAACTGTTTTTT
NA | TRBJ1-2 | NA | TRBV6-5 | CASSYMAGGYTF | TGTGCCAGCAGTTACATGGCGGGTGGCTACACCTTC
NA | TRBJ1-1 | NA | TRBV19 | CASMVGNTEAFF | TGTGCCAGTATGGTCGGGAACACTGAAGCTTTCTTT
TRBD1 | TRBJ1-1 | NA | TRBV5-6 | CASSLLGPTGGGTEAFF | TGTGCCAGCAGCTTGTTGGGGCCAACAGGGGGTGGAACTGAAGCTTTCTTT
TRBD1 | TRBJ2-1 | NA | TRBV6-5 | CASSYGQATYNEQFF | TGTGCCAGCAGTTACGGACAGGCGACCTACAATGAGCAGTTCTTC
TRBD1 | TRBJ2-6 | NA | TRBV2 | CASRDRGDFSGANVLTF | TGTGCCAGCAGGGACAGGGGGGATTTCTCTGGGGCCAACGTCCTGACTTTC
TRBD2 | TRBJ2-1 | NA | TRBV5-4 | CASSGRGPPGGNEQFF | TGTGCCAGCAGCGGTCGCGGCCCACCGGGGGGCAATGAGCAGTTCTTC
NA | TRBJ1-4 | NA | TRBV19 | CASSREKLFF | TGTGCCAGTAGTCGTGAAAAACTGTTTTTT
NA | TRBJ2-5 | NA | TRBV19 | CASTTGQETQYF | TGTGCCAGTACTACAGGTCAAGAGACCCAGTACTTC
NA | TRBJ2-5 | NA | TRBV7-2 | CASSPPRSETQYF | TGTGCCAGCAGCCCCCCCCGTTCGGAGACCCAGTACTTC
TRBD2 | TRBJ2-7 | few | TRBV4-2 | CASSQGLAGGYEQYF | TGTGCCAGCAGCCAAGGGCTAGCGGGGGGGTACGAGCAGTACTTC
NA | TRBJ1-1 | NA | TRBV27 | CASSLSAENTEAFF | TGTGCCAGCAGTTTATCCGCAGAGAACACTGAAGCTTTCTTT
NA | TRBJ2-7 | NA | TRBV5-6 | CASSPYTTGEQYF | TGTGCCAGCAGCCCATACACCACGGGCGAGCAGTACTTC
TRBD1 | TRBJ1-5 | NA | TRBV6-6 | CASSMDRDGNQPQHF | TGTGCCAGCAGTATGGACAGGGATGGCAATCAGCCCCAGCATTTT
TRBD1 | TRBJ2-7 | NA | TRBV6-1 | CASSEAFETGSVEQYF | TGTGCCAGCAGTGAAGCATTCGAGACAGGGTCGGTCGAGCAGTACTTC
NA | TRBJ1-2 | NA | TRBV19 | CASSPGVGYGYTF | TGTGCCAGTAGTCCCGGGGTTGGCTATGGCTACACCTTC
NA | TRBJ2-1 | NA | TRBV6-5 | CASSAVRSLGEQFF | TGTGCCAGCAGTGCCGTAAGGAGCTTAGGTGAGCAGTTCTTC
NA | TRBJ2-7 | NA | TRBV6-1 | CASSEFFRYEQYF | TGTGCCAGCAGTGAATTTTTCCGCTACGAGCAGTACTTC
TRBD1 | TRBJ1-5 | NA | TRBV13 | CASSHRRGLEPQHF | TGTGCCAGCAGCCACCGGAGGGGGCTGGAGCCCCAGCATTTT
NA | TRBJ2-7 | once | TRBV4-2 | CASSQEGEQYF | TGTGCCAGCAGCCAGGAGGGGGAGCAGTACTTC
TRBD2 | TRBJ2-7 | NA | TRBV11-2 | CASSLVAGGEQYF | TGTGCCAGCAGCTTGGTAGCGGGGGGCGAGCAGTACTTC
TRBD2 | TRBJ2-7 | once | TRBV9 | CASSVGSGGAYEQYF | TGTGCCAGCAGCGTAGGTAGCGGGGGGGCCTACGAGCAGTACTTC
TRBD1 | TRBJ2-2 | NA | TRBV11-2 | CASSVEQGTGELFF | TGTGCCAGCAGCGTCGAACAGGGGACCGGGGAGCTGTTTTTT
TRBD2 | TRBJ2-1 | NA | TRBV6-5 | CASTRTSGGAGEQFF | TGTGCCAGCACTAGGACTAGCGGGGGGGCCGGTGAGCAGTTCTTC
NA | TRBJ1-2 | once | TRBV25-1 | CASSEYKVGGYTF | TGTGCCAGCAGTGAATATAAAGTCGGTGGCTACACCTTC
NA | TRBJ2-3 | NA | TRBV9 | CASSSRGGSDTQYF | TGTGCCAGCAGTTCTAGGGGGGGCTCGGATACGCAGTATTTT
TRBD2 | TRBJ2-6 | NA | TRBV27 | CASSDGGSGANVLTF | TGTGCCAGCAGCGACGGGGGGTCTGGGGCCAACGTCCTGACTTTC
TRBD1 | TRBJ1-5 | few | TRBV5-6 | CASSPGGLGNQPQHF | TGTGCCAGCAGCCCAGGGGGGTTAGGCAATCAGCCCCAGCATTTT
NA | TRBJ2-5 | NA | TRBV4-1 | CASSQVEGKETQYF | TGCGCCAGCAGCCAAGTGGAGGGTAAAGAGACCCAGTACTTC
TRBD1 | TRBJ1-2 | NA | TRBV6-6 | CASSAPGQTNYGYTF | TGTGCCAGCAGCGCCCCGGGACAGACTAACTATGGCTACACCTTC
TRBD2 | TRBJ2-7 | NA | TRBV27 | CATTPSGGYEQYF | TGTGCCACCACGCCTAGCGGGGGCTACGAGCAGTACTTC
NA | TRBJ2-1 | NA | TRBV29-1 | CSVESVGVDLYNEQFF | TGCAGCGTTGAATCGGTCGGGGTGGACCTTTACAATGAGCAGTTCTTC
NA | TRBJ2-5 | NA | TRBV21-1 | CASSNGSSDGQGTQYF | TGTGCCAGCAGCAATGGTTCGTCGGACGGGCAGGGGACCCAGTACTTC
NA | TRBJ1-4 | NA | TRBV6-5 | CASSYSPSVEKLFF | TGTGCCAGCAGTTACTCCCCGTCGGTAGAAAAACTGTTTTTT
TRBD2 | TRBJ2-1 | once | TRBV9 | CASSVGGGDNEQFF | TGTGCCAGCAGCGTAGGCGGGGGGGATAATGAGCAGTTCTTC
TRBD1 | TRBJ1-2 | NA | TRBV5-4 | CASSFQGVDNGYTF | TGTGCCAGCAGCTTTCAGGGGGTAGATAATGGCTACACCTTC
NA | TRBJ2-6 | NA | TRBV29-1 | CSVDESGANVLTF | TGCAGCGTTGACGAGTCTGGGGCCAACGTCCTGACTTTC